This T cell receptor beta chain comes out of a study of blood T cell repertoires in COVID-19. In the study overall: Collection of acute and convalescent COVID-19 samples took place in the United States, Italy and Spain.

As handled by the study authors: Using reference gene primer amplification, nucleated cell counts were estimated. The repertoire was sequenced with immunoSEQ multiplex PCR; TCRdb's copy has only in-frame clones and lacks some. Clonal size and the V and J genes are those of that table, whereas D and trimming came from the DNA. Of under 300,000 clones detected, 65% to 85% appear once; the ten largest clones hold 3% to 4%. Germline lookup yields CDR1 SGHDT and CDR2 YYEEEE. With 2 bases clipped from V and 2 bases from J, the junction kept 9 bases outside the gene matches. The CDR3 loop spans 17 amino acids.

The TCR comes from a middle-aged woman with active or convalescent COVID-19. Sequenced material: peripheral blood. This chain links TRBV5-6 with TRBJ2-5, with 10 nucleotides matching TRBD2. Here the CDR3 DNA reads TGTGCCAGCAGCTTACTCTCTAGCGGGGGTTTTCAAGAGACCCAGTACTTC. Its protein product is CASSLLSSGGFQETQYF.